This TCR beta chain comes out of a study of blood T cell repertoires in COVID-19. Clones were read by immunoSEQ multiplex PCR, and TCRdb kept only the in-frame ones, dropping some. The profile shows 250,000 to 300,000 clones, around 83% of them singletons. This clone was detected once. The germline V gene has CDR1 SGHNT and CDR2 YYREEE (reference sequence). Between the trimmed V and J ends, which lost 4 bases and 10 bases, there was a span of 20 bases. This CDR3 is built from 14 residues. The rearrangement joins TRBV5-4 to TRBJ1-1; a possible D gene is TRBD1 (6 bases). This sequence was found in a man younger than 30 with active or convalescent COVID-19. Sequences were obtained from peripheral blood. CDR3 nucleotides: TGTGCCAGCAGCCAGTCCGGGACACCGTCGTTAGCTTTCTTT. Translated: CASSQSGTPSLAFF.